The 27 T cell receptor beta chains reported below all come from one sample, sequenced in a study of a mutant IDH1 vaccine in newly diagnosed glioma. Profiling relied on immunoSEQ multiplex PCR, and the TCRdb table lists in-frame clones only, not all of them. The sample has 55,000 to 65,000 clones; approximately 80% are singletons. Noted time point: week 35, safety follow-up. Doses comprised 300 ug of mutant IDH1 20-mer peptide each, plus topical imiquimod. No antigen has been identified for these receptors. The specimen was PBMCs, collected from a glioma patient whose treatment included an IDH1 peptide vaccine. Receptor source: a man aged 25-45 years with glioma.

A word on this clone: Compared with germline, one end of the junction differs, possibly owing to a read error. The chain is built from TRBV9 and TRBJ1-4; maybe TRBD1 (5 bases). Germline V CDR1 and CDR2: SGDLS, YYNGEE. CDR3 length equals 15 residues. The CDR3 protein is CASSVDRQLNEKLLF. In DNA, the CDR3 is TGTGCCAGCAGCGTAGACAGGCAGCTAAATGAAAAACTGCTTTTT.

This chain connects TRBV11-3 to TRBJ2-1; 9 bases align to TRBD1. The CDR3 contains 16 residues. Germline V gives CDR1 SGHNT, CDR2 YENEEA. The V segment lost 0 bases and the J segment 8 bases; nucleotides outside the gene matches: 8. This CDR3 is CASSLDGRQGEDEQFF. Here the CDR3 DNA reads TGTGCCAGCAGCTTAGATGGGAGACAGGGGGAAGATGAGCAGTTCTTC.

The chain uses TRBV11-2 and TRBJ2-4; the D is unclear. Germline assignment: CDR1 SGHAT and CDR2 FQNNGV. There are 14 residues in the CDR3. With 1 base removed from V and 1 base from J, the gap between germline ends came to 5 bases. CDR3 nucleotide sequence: TGTGCCAGCAGCTTAGTTATGGCCAAAAACATTCAGTACTTC. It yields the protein CASSLVMAKNIQYF. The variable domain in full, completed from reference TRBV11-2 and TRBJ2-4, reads EAGVAQSPRYKIIEKRQSVAFWCNPISGHATLYWYQQILGQGPKLLIQFQNNGVVDDSQLPKDRFSAERLKGVDSTLKIQPAKLEDSAVYLCASSLVMAKNIQYFGAGTRLSVL.

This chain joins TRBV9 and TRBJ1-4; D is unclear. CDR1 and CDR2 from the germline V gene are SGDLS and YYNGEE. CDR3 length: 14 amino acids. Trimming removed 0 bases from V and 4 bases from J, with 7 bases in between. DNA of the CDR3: TGTGCCAGCAGCGTAGCGGGGAATAATGAAAAACTGTTTTTT. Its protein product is CASSVAGNNEKLFF. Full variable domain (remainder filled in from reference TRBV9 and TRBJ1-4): DSGVTQTPKHLITATGQRVTLRCSPRSGDLSVYWYQQSLDQGLQFLIQYYNGEERAKGNILERFSAQQFPDLHSELNLSSLELGDSALYFCASSVAGNNEKLFFGSGTQLSVL.

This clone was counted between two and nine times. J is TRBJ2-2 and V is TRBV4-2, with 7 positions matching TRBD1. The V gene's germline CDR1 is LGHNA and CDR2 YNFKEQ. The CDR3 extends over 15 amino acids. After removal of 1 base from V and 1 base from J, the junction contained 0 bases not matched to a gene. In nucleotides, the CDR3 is TGTGCCAGCAGCCAAGGACAGGGGAACACCGGGGAGCTGTTTTTT. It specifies CASSQGQGNTGELFF.

CDR3 sequence reads: CASSRRGDGYTF. CDR3 DNA sequence: TGTGCCAGCAGCCGTAGGGGGGATGGCTACACCTTC. This chain connects TRBV7-2 to TRBJ1-2, with D perhaps matching TRBD1 (6 bases). This CDR3 region has 12 residues. Between the trimmed V and J ends, which lost 5 bases and 6 bases, there was a span of 10 bases. The germline CDR1 and CDR2 sequences are SGHTA and FQGNSA.

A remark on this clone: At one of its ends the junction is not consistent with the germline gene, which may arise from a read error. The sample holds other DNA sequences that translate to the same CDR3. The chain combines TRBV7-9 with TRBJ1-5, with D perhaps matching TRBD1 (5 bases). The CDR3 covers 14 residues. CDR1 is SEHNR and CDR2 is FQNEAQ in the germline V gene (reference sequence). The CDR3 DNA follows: TGCGCCAGCAGCTTAGAATCGGGACCTCAGCCCCAGCATTTT. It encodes CASSLESGPQPQHF.

The CDR3, as DNA: TGTGCCTGGACGGAGGGGGCTCGCACTGAAGCTTTCTTT. Protein sequence: CAWTEGARTEAFF. The gene calls are TRBV30 and TRBJ1-1, with 7 bases lining up with TRBD1. This CDR3 region has 13 residues. Germline CDR1 reads GTSNPN; CDR2 reads SVGIG (reference sequence). V shed 4 bases and J 4 bases; nucleotides not matched to a gene: 6. Full variable domain (remainder filled in from reference TRBV30 and TRBJ1-1): SQTIHQWPATLVQPVGSPLSLECTVEGTSNPNLYWYRQAAGRGLQLLFYSVGIGQISSEVPQNLSASRPQDRQFILSSKKLLLSDSGFYLCAWTEGARTEAFFGQGTRLTVV.

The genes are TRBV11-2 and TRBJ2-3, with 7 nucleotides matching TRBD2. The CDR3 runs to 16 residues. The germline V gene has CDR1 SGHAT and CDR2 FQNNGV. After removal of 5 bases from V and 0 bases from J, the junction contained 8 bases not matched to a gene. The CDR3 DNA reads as TGTGCCAGCAGCCATCCCGGGACTACAAGCACAGATACGCAGTATTTT. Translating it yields CASSHPGTTSTDTQYF.

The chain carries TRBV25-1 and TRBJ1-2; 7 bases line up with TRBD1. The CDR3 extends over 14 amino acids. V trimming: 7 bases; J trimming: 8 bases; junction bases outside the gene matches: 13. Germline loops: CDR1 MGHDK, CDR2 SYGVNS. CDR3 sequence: CASTYSPGGNGYTF. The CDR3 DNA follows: TGTGCCAGCACCTACTCCCCAGGGGGTAACGGCTACACCTTC.

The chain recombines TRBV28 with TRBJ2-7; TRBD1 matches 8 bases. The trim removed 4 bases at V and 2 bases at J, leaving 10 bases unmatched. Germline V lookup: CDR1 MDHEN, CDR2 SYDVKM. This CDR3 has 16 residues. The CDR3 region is CASSSPGTGLAYEQYF. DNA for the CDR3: TGTGCCAGCAGTTCCCCAGGGACAGGCCTGGCCTACGAGCAGTACTTC. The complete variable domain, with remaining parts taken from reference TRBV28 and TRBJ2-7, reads DVKVTQSSRYLVKRTGEKVFLECVQDMDHENMFWYRQDPGLGLRLIYFSYDVKMKEKGDIPEGYSVSREKKERFSLILESASTNQTSMYLCASSSPGTGLAYEQYFGPGTRLTVT.

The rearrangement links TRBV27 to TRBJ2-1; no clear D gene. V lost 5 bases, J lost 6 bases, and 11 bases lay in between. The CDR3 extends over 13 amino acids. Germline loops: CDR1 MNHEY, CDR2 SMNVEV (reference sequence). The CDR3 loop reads CASSPPLSNEQFF. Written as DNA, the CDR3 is TGTGCCAGCAGTCCTCCTCTGAGCAATGAGCAGTTCTTC.

CDR3 nucleotides: TGTGCCAGCAGTTCGGAGCGGGGGGGAGAGGAGCAGTTCTTC. Translated, it gives CASSSERGGEEQFF. The chain carries TRBV27 and TRBJ2-1; 10 positions match TRBD2. With 4 bases clipped from V and 10 bases from J, the junction kept 7 bases outside the gene matches. This CDR3 is 14 amino acids long. Germline values: CDR1 MNHEY, CDR2 SMNVEV (reference sequence).

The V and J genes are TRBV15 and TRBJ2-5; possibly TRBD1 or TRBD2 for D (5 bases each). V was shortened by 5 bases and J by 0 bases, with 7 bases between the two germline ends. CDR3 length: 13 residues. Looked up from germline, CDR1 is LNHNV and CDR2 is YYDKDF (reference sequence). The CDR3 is CATSGTYQETQYF. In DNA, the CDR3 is TGTGCCACCAGCGGGACCTACCAAGAGACCCAGTACTTC. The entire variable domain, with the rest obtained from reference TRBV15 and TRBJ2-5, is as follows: DAMVIQNPRYQVTQFGKPVTLSCSQTLNHNVMYWYQQKSSQAPKLLFHYYDKDFNNEADTPDNFQSRRPNTSFCFLDIRSPGLGDTAMYLCATSGTYQETQYFGPGTRLLVL.

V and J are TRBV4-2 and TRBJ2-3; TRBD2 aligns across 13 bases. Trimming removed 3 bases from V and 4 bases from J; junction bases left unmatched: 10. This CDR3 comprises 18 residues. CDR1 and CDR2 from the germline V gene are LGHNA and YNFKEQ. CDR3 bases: TGTGCCAGCAGCCAGGCACTAGCGGGGGGGCAAAGGTCAGATACGCAGTATTTT. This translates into CASSQALAGGQRSDTQYF.

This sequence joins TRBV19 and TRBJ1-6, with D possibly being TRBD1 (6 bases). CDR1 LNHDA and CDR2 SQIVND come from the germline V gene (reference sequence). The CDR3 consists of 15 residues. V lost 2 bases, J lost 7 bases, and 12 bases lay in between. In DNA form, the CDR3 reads TGTGCCAGTAGTATACTGGGGGGGGCCAATTCACCCCTCCACTTT. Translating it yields CASSILGGANSPLHF.

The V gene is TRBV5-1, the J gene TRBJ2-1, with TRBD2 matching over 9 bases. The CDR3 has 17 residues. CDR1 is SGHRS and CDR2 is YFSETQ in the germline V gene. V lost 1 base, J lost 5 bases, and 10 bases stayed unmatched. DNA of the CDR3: TGCGCCAGCAGCTTGTTCCCCAGCGGGGGGAGTAACAATGAGCAGTTCTTC. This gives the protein CASSLFPSGGSNNEQFF.

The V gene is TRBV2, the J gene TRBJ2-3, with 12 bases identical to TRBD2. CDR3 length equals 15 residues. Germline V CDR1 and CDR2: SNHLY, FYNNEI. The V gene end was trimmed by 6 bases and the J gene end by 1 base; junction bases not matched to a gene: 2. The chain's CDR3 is CASRWTSGGTDTQYF. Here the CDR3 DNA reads TGTGCCAGCAGGTGGACTAGCGGGGGCACAGATACGCAGTATTTT.

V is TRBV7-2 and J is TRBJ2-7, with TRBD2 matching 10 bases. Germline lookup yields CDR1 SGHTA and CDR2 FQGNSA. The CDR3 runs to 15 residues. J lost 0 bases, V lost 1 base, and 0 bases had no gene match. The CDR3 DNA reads TGTGCCAGCAGCTTAGTAGCGGGGGGCTCCTACGAGCAGTACTTC. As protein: CASSLVAGGSYEQYF. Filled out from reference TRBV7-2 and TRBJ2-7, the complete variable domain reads GAGVSQSPSNKVTEKGKDVELRCDPISGHTALYWYRQSLGQGLEFLIYFQGNSAPDKSGLPSDRFSAERTGGSVSTLTIQRTQQEDSAVYLCASSLVAGGSYEQYFGPGTRLTVT.

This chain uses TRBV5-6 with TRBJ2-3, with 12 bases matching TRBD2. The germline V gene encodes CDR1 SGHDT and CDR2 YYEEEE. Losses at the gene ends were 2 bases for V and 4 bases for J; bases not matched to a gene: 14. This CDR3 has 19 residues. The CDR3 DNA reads TGTGCCAGCAGCTTAAGGACTAGCGGGGTAAGAGGGAGCGCAGATACGCAGTATTTT. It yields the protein CASSLRTSGVRGSADTQYF.

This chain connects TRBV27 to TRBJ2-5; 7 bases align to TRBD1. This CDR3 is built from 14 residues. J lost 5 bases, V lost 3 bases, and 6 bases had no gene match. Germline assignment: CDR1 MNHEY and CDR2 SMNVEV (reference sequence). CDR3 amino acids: CASSFSQGTETQYF. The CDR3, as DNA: TGTGCCAGCAGTTTCTCACAGGGGACGGAGACCCAGTACTTC.

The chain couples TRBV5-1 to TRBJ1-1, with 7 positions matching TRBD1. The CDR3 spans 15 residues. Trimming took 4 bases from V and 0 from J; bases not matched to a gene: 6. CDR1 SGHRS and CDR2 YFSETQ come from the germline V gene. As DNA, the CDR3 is TGCGCCAGCAGCAAGGGACAGCAGATGAACACTGAAGCTTTCTTT. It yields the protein CASSKGQQMNTEAFF.

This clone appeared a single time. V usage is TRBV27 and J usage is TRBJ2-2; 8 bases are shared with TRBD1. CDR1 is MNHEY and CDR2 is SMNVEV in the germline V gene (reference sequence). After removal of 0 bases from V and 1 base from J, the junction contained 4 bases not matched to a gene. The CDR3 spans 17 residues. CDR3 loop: CASSLSRGTGNTGELFF. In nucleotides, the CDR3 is TGTGCCAGCAGTTTATCCCGAGGGACAGGGAACACCGGGGAGCTGTTTTTT.

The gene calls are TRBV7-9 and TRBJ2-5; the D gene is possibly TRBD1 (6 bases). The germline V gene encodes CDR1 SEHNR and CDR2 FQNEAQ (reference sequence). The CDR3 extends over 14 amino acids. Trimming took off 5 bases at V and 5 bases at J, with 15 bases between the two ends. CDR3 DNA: TGTGCCAGCAGCCCCGAGGGGGATCCGGAGACCCAGTACTTC. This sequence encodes CASSPEGDPETQYF.

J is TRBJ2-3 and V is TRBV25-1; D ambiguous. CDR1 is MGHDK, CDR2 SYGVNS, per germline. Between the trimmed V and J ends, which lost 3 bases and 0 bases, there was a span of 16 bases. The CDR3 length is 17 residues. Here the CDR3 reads CASSEDGPKRSTDTQYF. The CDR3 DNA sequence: TGTGCCAGCAGTGAGGACGGTCCGAAGAGGAGCACAGATACGCAGTATTTT.

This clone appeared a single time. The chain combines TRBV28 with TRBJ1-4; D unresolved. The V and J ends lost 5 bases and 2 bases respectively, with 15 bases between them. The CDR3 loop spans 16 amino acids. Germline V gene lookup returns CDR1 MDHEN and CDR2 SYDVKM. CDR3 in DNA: TGTGCCAGCAGTGGCACGGGGTCCGGGACTAATGAAAAACTGTTTTTT. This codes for CASSGTGSGTNEKLFF.

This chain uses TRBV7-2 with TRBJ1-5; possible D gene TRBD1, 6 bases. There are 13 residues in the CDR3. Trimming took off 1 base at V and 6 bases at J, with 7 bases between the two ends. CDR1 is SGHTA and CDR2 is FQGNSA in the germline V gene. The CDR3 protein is CASSLEGGQPQHF. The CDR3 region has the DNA TGTGCCAGCAGCTTAGAGGGGGGTCAGCCCCAGCATTTT.